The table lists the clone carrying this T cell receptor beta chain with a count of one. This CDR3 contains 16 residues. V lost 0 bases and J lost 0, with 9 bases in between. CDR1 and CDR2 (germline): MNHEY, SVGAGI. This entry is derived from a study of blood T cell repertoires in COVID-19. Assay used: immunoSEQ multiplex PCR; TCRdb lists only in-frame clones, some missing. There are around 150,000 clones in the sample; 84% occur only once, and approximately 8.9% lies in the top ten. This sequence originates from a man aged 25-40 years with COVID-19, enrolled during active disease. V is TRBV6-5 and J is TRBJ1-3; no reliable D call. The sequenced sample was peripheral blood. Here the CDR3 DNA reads TGTGCCAGCAGTTACTCTAGTTACGACTCTGGAAACACCATATATTTT. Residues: CASSYSSYDSGNTIYF.